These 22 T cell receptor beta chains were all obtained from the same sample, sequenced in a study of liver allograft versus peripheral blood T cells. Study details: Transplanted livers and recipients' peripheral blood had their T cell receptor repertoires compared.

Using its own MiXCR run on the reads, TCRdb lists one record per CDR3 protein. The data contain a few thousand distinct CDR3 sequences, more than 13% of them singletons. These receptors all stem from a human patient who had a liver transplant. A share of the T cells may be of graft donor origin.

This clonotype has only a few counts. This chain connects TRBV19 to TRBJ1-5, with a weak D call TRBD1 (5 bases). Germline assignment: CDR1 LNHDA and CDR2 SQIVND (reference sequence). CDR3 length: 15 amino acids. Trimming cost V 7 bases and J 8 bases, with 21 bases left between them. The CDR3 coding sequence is TGTGCCAGTACCGGCCCGGGACGAGAAGGTAAGCCCCAGCATTTT. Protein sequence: CASTGPGREGKPQHF.

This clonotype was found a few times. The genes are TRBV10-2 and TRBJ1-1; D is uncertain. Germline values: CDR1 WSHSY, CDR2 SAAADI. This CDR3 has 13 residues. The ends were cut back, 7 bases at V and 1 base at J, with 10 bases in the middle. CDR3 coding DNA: TGCGCCAGCATGGAGGGTACGAACACTGAAGCTTTCTTT. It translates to CASMEGTNTEAFF.

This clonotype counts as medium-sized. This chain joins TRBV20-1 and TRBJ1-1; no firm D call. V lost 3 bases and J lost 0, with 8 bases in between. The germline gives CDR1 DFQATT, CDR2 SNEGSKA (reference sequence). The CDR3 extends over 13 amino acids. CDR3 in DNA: TGCAGTGCTAGCAACAACATGAACACTGAAGCTTTCTTT. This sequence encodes CSASNNMNTEAFF.

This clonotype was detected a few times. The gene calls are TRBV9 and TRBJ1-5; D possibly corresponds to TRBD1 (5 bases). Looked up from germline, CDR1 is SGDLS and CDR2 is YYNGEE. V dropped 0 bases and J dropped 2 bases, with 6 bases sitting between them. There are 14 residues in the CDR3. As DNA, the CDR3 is TGTGCCAGCAGCGTAGTGGGGGGCAATCAGCCCCAGCATTTT. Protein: CASSVVGGNQPQHF.

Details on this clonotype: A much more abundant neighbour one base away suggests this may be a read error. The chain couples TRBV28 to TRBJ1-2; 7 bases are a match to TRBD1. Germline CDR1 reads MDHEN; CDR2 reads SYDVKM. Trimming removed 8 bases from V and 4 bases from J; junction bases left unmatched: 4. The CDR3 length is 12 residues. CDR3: CASGQAIYGYTF. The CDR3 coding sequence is TGTGCCAGCGGACAGGCGATCTATGGCTACACCTTC.

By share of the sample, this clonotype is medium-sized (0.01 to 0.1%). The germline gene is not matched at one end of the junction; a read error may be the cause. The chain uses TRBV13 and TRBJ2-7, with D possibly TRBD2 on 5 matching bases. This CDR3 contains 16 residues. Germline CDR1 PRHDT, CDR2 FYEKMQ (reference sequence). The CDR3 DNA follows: TGTGCCAGCAGCTTAGGCCGGAGGAGATTAACCTATGAGCAGTACTTC. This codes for CASSLGRRRLTYEQYF.

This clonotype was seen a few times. The CDR3 nucleotides are TGCAGTGCTTATAGGGATCTATTCTCCTACGAGCAGTACTTC. Its translation is CSAYRDLFSYEQYF. The V call is TRBV20-1, the J call TRBJ2-7; D gene ambiguous. Germline lookup yields CDR1 DFQATT and CDR2 SNEGSKA (reference sequence). Trimming shortened V by 5 bases and J by 0 bases, and 14 bases separated the two germline ends. There are 14 residues in the CDR3.

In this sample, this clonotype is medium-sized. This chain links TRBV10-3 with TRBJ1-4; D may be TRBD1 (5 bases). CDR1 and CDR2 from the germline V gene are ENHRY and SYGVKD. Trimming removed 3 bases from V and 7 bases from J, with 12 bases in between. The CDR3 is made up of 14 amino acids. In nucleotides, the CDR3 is TGTGCCATCAGTGACGGGGGAGACACTGAAAAACTGTTTTTT. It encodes CAISDGGDTEKLFF.

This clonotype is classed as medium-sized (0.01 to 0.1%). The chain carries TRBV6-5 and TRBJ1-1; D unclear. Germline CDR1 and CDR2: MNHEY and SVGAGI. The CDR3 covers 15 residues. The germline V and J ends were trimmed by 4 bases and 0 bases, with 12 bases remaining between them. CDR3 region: CASSFEGYLNTEAFF. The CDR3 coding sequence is TGTGCCAGCAGTTTCGAGGGATATTTGAACACTGAAGCTTTCTTT.

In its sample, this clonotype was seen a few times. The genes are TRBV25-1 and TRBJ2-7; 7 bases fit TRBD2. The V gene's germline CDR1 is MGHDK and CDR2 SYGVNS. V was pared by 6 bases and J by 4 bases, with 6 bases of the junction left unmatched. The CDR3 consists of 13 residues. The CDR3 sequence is CASRVGDYYEQYF. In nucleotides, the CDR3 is TGTGCCAGCAGAGTGGGGGACTATTACGAGCAGTACTTC.

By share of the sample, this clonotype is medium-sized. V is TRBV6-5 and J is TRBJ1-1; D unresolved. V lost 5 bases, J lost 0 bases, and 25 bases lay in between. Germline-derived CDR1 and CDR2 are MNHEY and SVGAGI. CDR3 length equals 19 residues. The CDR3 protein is CASSPRPYLSVSLNTEAFF. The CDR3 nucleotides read TGTGCCAGCAGTCCGAGACCGTACCTTTCAGTCTCTTTGAACACTGAAGCTTTCTTT.

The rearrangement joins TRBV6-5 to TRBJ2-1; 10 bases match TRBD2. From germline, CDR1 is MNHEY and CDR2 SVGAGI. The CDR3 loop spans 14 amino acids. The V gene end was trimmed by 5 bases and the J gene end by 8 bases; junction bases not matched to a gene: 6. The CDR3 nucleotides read TGTGCCAGCAGTGGAGCGGGAGGGCCTCATGAGCAGTTCTTC. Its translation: CASSGAGGPHEQFF.

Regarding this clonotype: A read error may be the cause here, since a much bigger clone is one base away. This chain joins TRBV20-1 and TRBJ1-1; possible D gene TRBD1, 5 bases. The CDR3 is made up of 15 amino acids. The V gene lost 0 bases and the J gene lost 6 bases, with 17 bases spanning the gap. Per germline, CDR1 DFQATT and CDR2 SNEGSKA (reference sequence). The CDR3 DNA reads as TGCAGTGCTAGAGAGGGGCAGGACTCAGTCCCTGAAGCTTTCTTT. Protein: CSAREGQDSVPEAFF.

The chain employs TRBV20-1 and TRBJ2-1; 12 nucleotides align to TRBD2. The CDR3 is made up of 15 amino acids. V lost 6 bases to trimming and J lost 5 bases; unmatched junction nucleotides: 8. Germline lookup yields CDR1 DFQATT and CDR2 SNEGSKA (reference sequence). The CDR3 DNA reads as TGCAGTGCCCCCGGACTAGCGGGATCCCACAATGAGCAGTTCTTC. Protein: CSAPGLAGSHNEQFF.

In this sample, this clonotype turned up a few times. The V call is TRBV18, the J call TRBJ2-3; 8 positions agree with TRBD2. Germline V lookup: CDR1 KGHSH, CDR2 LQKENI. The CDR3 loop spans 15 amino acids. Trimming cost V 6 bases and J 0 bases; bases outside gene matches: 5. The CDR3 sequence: CASSLAGPSTDTQYF. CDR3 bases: TGTGCCAGCTCCCTAGCGGGTCCTAGCACAGATACGCAGTATTTT.

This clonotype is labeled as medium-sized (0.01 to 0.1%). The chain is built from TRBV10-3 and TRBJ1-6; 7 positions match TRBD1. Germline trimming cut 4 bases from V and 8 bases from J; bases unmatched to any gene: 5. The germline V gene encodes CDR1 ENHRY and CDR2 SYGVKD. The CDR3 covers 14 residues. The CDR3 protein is CAISVRDSDSPLHF. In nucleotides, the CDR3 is TGTGCCATCAGTGTACGGGACAGCGATTCACCCCTCCACTTT.

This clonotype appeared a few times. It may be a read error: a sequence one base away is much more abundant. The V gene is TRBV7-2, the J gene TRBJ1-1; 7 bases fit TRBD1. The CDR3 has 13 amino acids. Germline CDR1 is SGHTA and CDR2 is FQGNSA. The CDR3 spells CAGSLGQRTEAFF. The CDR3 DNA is TGTGCCGGCAGCCTGGGACAGAGGACTGAAGCTTTCTTT.

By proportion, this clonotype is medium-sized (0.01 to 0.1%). The CDR3 region has the DNA TGTGCCAGCAGTTACTCCGGGACAGGGGTATCATCACCCCTCCACTTT. Its translation: CASSYSGTGVSSPLHF. The rearrangement joins TRBV6-5 to TRBJ1-6; 10 bases are a match to TRBD1. The V gene's germline CDR1 is MNHEY and CDR2 SVGAGI. This CDR3 has 16 amino acids. J lost 10 bases, V lost 0 bases, and 6 bases had no gene match.

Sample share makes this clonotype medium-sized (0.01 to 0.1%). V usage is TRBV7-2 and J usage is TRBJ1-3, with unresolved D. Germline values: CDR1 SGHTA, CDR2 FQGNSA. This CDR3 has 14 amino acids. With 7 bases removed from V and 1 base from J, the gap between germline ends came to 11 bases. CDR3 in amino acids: CASNPGSSGNTIYF. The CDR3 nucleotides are TGTGCCAGCAACCCGGGGAGTTCTGGAAACACCATATATTTT.

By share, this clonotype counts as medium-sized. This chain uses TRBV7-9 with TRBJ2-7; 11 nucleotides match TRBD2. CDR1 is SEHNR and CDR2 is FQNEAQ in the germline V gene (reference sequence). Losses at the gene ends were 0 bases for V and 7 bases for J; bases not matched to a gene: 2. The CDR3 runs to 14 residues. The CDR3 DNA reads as TGTGCCAGCAGCTTAGCGGCTAGCGGGGGGGAGCAGTACTTC. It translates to CASSLAASGGEQYF.

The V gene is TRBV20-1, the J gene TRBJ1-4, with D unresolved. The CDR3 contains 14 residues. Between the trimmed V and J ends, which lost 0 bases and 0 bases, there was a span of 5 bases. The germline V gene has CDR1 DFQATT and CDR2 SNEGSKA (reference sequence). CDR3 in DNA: TGCAGTGCTAGAGAACCCCCAACTAATGAAAAACTGTTTTTT. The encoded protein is CSAREPPTNEKLFF.

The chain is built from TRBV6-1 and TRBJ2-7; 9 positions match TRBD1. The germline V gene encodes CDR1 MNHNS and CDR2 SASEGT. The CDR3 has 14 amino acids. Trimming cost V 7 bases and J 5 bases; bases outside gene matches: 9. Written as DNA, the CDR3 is TGTGCCAGCATCCAAAGGGACAGGGTCAACGAGCAGTACTTC. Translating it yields CASIQRDRVNEQYF.